The 10 T cell receptor beta chains given below trace back to one sample, sequenced in a study of T cells in Graves' hyperthyroidism and ophthalmopathy. Regions amplified from RNA transcripts were the TCR beta CDR3 regions. The HTBI primer set was used in a first-round RT-PCR of the TCR CDR3. TCRdb analysed the multiplex PCR reads with MiXCR anew, one entry per CDR3 protein. The table has roughly 740,000 distinct CDR3 sequences, over 15% seen once. The sample taken for sequencing was blood. Every receptor here comes from a man between 18 and 29 years old with Graves' hyperthyroidism.

This clonotype was seen repeatedly, ten times or more. The rearrangement joins TRBV29-1 to TRBJ2-3; 7 bases line up with TRBD2. Per the germline V gene, CDR1 is SQVTM and CDR2 is ANQGSEA. This CDR3 spans 15 amino acids. V dropped 7 bases and J dropped 4; count of bases not matched to a gene: 14. The CDR3: CSAQQRGKGADTQYF. In nucleotides, the CDR3 is TGCAGCGCCCAGCAGCGGGGTAAGGGCGCAGATACGCAGTATTTT.

In this sample, this clonotype turned up many times. The genes are TRBV27 and TRBJ1-2, with D possibly being TRBD1 (6 bases). V lost 6 bases and J 3 bases, leaving 8 bases between the germline ends. The CDR3 length is 12 residues. Germline CDR1 and CDR2: MNHEY and SMNVEV (reference sequence). The CDR3 DNA reads as TGTGCCAGCAGCTCAGGGGACTATGGCTACACCTTC. Translation gives CASSSGDYGYTF.

The chain has TRBV7-9 and TRBJ2-2; D remains ambiguous. Trimming stripped 5 bases from V and 1 base from J, with 23 bases between. Germline assignment: CDR1 SEHNR and CDR2 FQNEAQ (reference sequence). CDR3 size: 19 residues. The CDR3 bases are TGTGCCAGCAGCCATCCTATTAGACACTTCGTTTTGAACACCGGGGAGCTGTTTTTT. Protein: CASSHPIRHFVLNTGELFF.

This clonotype was recorded many times. The V and J genes are TRBV2 and TRBJ2-2; 12 bases match TRBD2. The CDR3 runs 16 residues. V lost 8 bases and J lost 1; bases outside the gene matches: 5. CDR1 and CDR2 (germline): SNHLY, FYNNEI. The CDR3 here is CASLRGLAGNTGELFF. DNA for the CDR3: TGTGCCAGCCTGAGGGGACTAGCGGGGAACACCGGGGAGCTGTTTTTT.

The chain combines TRBV9 with TRBJ1-1, with TRBD1 identical over 7 bases. The germline gives CDR1 SGDLS, CDR2 YYNGEE. The CDR3 runs to 15 residues. The ends lost 4 bases at V and 5 bases at J; junction bases unmatched: 11. In DNA form, the CDR3 reads TGTGCCAGCAGCAGAGGGGGCAGGCACCAGACTGAAGCTTTCTTT. Translation: CASSRGGRHQTEAFF. Using reference TRBV9 and TRBJ1-1 for the parts outside the CDR3, the full variable domain is DSGVTQTPKHLITATGQRVTLRCSPRSGDLSVYWYQQSLDQGLQFLIQYYNGEERAKGNILERFSAQQFPDLHSELNLSSLELGDSALYFCASSRGGRHQTEAFFGQGTRLTVV.

This clonotype came up a few times. CDR3 region: CASSSLGAWYF. The DNA of the CDR3 is TGTGCCAGCAGCTCCCTGGGGGCGTGGTATTTT. The J gene is TRBJ2-3, the V gene TRBV5-5, with D perhaps TRBD1 (6 bases). The CDR3 sequence is 11 residues long. Germline assignment: CDR1 SGHKS and CDR2 YYEKEE (reference sequence). V was pared by 3 bases and J by 14 bases, with 13 bases between.

The chain uses TRBV20-1 and TRBJ1-1; no reliable D call. Germline V gene data show CDR1 as DFQATT and CDR2 as SNEGSKA (reference sequence). Trimming cost V 6 bases and J 0 bases, with 17 bases left between them. The CDR3 contains 15 residues. The CDR3 DNA sequence: TGCAGTGCCCCGCAGGTCAGGACTATGAACACTGAAGCTTTCTTT. Translating it yields CSAPQVRTMNTEAFF.

As concerns this clonotype: At one boundary the junction diverges from the germline segment, which might be a read error. This chain joins TRBV13 and TRBJ2-5; 13 nucleotides align to TRBD2. This CDR3 spans 15 amino acids. Germline loops: CDR1 PRHDT, CDR2 FYEKMQ (reference sequence). The chain's CDR3 is CGSSSGTSGTETQYF. The CDR3, as DNA: TGTGGCAGCAGCTCCGGGACTAGCGGGACAGAGACCCAGTACTTC.

With respect to this clonotype: A much larger clone lies one base from this, so it may be a read error. The chain carries TRBV13 and TRBJ1-1, with D tentatively TRBD1 (6 bases). This CDR3 is built from 12 residues. CDR1 is PRHDT and CDR2 is FYEKMQ in the germline V gene (reference sequence). As DNA, the CDR3 is TGTGCCAGCAGCCAGGGGACCACTGAAGCTTCCTTT. Its protein is CASSQGTTEASF.

This clonotype was seen a handful of times. The V gene is TRBV6-1, the J gene TRBJ2-1, with 12 bases aligning to TRBD2. Trimming took 8 bases from V and 8 from J; bases not matched to a gene: 7. The CDR3 contains 14 residues. Germline V gene data show CDR1 as MNHNS and CDR2 as SASEGT. CDR3 amino acids: CASATSGRPDEQFF. In DNA form, the CDR3 reads TGTGCCAGCGCCACTAGCGGGAGGCCGGATGAGCAGTTCTTC.